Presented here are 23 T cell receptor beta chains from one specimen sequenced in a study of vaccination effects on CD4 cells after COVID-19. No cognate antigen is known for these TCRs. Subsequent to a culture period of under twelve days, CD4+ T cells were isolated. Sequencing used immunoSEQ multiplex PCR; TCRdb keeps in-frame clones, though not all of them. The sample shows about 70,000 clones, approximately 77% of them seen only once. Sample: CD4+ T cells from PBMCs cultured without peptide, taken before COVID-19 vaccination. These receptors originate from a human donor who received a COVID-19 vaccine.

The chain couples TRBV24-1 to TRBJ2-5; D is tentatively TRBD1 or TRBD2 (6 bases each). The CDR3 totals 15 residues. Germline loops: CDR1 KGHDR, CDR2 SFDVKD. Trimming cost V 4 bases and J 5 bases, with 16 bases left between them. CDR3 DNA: TGTGCCACCAGTGACACCAGGGGAGGCGGGGAGACCCAGTACTTC. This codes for CATSDTRGGGETQYF.

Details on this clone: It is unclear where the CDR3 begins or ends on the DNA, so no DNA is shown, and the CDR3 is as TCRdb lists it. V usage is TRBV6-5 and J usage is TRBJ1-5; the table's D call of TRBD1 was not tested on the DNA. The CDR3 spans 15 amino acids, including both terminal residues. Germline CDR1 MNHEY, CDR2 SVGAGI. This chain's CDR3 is CASRHRQALYQPQHF.

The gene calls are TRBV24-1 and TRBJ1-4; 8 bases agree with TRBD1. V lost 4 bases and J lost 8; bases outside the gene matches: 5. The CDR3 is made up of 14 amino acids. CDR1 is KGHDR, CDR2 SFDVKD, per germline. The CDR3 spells CATSDPQGGEKLFF. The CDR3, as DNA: TGTGCCACCAGTGACCCACAGGGGGGCGAAAAACTGTTTTTT.

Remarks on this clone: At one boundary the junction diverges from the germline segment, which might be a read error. The CDR3 is CASRLAGAAGYTF. In nucleotides, the CDR3 is TGTGCCAGCAGATTAGCCGGGGCGGCTGGCTACACCTTC. The J gene is TRBJ1-2, the V gene TRBV12-3 or TRBV12-4; possible D gene TRBD1, 5 bases. This CDR3 spans 13 amino acids.

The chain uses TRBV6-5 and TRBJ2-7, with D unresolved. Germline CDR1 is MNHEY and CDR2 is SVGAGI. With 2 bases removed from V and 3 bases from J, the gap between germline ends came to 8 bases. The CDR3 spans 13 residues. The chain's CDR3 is CASSYQSVYEQYV. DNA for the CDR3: TGTGCCAGCAGTTACCAGTCCGTCTACGAGCAGTACGTC.

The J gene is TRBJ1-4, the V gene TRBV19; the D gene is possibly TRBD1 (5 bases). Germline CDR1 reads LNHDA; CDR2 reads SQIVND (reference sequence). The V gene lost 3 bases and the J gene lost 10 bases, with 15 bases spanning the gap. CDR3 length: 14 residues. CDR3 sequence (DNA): TGTGCCAGTAGTATGAGGGGCCCCGAGGGAAAACTGTTTTTT. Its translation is CASSMRGPEGKLFF.

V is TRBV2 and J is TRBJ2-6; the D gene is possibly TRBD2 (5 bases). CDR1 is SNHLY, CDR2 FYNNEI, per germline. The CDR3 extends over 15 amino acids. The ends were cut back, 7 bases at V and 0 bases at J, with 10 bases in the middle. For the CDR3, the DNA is TGTGCCAGCATCCGGGGAACCTCTGGGGCCAACGTCCTGACTTTC. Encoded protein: CASIRGTSGANVLTF.

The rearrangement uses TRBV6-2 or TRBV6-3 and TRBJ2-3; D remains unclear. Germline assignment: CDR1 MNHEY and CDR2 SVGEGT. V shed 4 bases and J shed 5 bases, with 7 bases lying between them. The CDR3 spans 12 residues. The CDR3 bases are TGTGCCAGCAGTTTCCCAGGAGATACGCAGTATTTT. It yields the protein CASSFPGDTQYF.

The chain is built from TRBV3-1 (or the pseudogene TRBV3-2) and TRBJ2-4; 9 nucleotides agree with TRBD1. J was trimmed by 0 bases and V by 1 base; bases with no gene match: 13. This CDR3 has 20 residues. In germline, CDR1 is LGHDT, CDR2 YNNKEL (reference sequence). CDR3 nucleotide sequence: TGTGCCAGCAGCCAAGGCTGGGCGACAGGGGGGATTGTAGCCAAAAACATTCAGTACTTC. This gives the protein CASSQGWATGGIVAKNIQYF.

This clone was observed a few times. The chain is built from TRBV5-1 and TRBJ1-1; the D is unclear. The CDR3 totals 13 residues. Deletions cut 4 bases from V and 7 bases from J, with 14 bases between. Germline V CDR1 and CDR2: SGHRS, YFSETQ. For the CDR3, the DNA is TGCGCCAGCAGCCGAAACACGGCCGTTGAAGCTTTCTTT. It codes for CASSRNTAVEAFF. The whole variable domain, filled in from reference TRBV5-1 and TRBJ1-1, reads KAGVTQTPRYLIKTRGQQVTLSCSPISGHRSVSWYQQTPGQGLQFLFEYFSETQRNKGNFPGRFSGRQFSNSRSEMNVSTLELGDSALYLCASSRNTAVEAFFGQGTRLTVV.

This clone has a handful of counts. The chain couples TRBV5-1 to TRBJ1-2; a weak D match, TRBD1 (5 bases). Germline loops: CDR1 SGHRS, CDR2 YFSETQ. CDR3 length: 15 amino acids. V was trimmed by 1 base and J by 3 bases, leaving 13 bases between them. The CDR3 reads CASSLTGAVDYGYTF. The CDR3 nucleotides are TGCGCCAGCAGCTTGACAGGTGCTGTGGACTATGGCTACACCTTC. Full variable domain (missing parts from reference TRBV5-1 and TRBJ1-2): KAGVTQTPRYLIKTRGQQVTLSCSPISGHRSVSWYQQTPGQGLQFLFEYFSETQRNKGNFPGRFSGRQFSNSRSEMNVSTLELGDSALYLCASSLTGAVDYGYTFGSGTRLTVV.

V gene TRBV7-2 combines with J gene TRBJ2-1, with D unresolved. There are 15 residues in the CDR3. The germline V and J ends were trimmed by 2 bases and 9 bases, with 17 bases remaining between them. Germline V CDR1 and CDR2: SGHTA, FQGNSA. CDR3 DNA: TGTGCCAGCAGCTTATCGATCGACCCCAGAATTGAGCAGTTCTTC. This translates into CASSLSIDPRIEQFF.

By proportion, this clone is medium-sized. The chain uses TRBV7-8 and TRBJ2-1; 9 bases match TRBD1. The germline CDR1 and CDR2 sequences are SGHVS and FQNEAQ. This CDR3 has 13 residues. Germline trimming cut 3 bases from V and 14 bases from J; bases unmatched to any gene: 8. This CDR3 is CASSFGDRGSKFF. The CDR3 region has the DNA TGTGCCAGCAGCTTCGGAGACAGGGGGAGCAAGTTCTTC.

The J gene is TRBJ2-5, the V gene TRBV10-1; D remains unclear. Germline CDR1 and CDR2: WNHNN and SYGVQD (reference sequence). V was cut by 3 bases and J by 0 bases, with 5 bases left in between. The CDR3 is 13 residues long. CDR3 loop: CASSDPYQETQYF. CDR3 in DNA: TGCGCCAGCAGTGACCCGTACCAAGAGACCCAGTACTTC.

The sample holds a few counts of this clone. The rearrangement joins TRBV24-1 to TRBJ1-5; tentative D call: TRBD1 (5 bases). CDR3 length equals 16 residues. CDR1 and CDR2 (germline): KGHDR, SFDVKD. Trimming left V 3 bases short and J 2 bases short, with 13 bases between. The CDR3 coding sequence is TGTGCCACCAGTGATGGACTGCGGGGCCGCAATCAGCCCCAGCATTTT. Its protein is CATSDGLRGRNQPQHF.

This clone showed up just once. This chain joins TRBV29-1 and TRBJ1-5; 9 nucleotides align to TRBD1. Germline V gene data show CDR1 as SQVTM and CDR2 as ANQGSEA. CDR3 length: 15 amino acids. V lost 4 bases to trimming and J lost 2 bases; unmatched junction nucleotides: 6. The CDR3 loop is CSVVTGGAGNQPQHF. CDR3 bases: TGCAGCGTTGTAACAGGGGGCGCAGGCAATCAGCCCCAGCATTTT.

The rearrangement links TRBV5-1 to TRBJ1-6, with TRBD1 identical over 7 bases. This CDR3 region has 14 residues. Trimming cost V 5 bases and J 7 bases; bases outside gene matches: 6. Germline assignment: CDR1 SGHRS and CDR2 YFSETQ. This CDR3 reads CASRPGTENSPLHF. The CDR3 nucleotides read TGCGCCAGCAGACCCGGGACAGAGAATTCACCCCTCCACTTT. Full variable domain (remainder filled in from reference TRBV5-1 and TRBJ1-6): KAGVTQTPRYLIKTRGQQVTLSCSPISGHRSVSWYQQTPGQGLQFLFEYFSETQRNKGNFPGRFSGRQFSNSRSEMNVSTLELGDSALYLCASRPGTENSPLHFGNGTRLTVT.

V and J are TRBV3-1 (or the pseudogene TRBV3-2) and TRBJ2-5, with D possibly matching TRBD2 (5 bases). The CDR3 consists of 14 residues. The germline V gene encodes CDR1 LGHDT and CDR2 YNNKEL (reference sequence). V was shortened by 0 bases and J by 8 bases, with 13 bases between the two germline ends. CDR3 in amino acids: CASSQEGWESTQYF. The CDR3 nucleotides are TGTGCCAGCAGCCAAGAGGGCTGGGAGTCAACCCAGTACTTC.

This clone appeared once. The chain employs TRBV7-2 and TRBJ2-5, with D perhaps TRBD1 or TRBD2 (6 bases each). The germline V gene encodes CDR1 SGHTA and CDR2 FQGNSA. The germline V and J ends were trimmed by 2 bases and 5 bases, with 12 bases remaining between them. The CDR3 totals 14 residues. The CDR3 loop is CASSLRGAAETQYF. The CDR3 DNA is TGTGCCAGCAGCTTAAGGGGGGCCGCTGAGACCCAGTACTTC.

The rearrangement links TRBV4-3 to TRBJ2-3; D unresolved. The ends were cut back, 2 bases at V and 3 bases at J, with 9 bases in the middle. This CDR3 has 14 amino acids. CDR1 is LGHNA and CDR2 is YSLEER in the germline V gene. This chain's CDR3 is CASSQSRETDTQYF. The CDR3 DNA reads TGCGCCAGCAGCCAAAGTAGGGAAACAGATACGCAGTATTTT.

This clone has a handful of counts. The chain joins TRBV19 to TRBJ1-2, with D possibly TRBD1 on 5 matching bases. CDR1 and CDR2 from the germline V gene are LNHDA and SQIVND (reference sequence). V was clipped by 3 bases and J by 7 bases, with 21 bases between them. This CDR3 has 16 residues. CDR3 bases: TGTGCCAGTAGTATTAGCAGGACTGGCCTTAGGGGTGGCTACACCTTC. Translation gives CASSISRTGLRGGYTF. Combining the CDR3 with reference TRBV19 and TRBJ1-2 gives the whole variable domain DGGITQSPKYLFRKEGQNVTLSCEQNLNHDAMYWYRQDPGQGLRLIYYSQIVNDFQKGDIAEGYSVSREKKESFPLTVTSAQKNPTAFYLCASSISRTGLRGGYTFGSGTRLTVV.

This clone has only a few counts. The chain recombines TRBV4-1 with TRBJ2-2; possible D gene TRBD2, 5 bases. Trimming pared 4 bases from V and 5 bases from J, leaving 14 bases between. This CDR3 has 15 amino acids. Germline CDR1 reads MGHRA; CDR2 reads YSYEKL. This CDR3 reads CASSPRTDATGELFF. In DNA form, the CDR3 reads TGCGCCAGCAGCCCCCGGACTGATGCGACCGGGGAGCTGTTTTTT.

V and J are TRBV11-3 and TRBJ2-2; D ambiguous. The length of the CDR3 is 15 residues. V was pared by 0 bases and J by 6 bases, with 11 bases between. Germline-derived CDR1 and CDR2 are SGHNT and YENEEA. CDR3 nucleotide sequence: TGTGCCAGCAGCTTAGATGACCCGAGCCCCGGGGAGCTGTTTTTT. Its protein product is CASSLDDPSPGELFF.